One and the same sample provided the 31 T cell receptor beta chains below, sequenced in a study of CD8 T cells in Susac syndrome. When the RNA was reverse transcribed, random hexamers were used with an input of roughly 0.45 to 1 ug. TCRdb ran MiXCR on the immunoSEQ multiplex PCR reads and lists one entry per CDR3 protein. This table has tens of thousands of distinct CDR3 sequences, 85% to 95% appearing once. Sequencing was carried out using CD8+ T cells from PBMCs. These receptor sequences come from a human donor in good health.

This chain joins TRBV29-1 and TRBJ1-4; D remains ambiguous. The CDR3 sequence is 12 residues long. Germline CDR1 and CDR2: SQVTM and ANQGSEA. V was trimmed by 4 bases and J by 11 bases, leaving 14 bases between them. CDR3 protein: CSVVAIPVKLFF. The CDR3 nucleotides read TGCAGCGTTGTTGCCATCCCGGTTAAACTGTTTTTT.

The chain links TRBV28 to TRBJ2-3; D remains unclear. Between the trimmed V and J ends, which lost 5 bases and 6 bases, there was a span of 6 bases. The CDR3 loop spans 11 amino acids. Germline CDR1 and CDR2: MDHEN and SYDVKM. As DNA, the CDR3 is TGTGCCAGCAGTCGAAAGGATACGCAGTATTTT. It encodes CASSRKDTQYF. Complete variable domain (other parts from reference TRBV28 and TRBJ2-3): DVKVTQSSRYLVKRTGEKVFLECVQDMDHENMFWYRQDPGLGLRLIYFSYDVKMKEKGDIPEGYSVSREKKERFSLILESASTNQTSMYLCASSRKDTQYFGPGTRLTVL.

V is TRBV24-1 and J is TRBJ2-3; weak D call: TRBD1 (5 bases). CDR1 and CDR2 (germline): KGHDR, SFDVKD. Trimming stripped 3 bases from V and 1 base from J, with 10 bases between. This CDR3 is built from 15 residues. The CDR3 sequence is CATSDRKGGTDTQYF. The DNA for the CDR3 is TGTGCCACCAGTGATAGAAAAGGGGGCACAGATACGCAGTATTTT.

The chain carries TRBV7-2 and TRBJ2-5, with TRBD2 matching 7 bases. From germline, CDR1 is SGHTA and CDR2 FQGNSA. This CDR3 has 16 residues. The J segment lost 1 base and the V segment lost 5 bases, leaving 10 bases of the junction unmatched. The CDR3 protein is CASSPGTTRIQETQYF. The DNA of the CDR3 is TGTGCCAGCAGCCCCGGGACTACCCGGATCCAAGAGACCCAGTACTTC.

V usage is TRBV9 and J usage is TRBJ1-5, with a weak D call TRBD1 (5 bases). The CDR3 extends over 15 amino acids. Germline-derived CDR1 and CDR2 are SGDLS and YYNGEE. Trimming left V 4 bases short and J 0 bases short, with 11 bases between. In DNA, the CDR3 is TGTGCCAGCAGCAGCCCCGGACATAGCAATCAGCCCCAGCATTTT. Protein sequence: CASSSPGHSNQPQHF.

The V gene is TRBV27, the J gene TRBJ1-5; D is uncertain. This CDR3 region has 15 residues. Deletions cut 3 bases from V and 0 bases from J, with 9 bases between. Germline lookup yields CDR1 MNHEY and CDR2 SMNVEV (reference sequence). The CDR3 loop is CASSLMKDSNQPQHF. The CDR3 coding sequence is TGTGCCAGCAGTTTGATGAAGGATAGCAATCAGCCCCAGCATTTT.

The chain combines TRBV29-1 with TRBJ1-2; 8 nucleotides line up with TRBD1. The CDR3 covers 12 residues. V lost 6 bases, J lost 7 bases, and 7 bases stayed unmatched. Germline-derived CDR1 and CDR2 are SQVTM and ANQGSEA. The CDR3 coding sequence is TGCAGCGTACCGTCTCAGGGGGCTGGCTACACCTTC. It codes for CSVPSQGAGYTF.

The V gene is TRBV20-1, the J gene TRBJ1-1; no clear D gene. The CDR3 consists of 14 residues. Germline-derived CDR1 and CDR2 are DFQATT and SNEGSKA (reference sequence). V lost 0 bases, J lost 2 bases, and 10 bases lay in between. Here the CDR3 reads CSARDIGRNTEAFF. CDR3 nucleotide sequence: TGCAGTGCTAGAGATATCGGACGCAACACTGAAGCTTTCTTT.

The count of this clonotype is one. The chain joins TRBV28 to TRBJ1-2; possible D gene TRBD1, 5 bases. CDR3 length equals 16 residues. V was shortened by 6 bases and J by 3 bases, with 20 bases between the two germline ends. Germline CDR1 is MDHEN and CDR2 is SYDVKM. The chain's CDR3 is CASSTDKNLIYYGYTF. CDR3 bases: TGTGCCAGCAGCACGGACAAAAACTTAATATACTATGGCTACACCTTC.

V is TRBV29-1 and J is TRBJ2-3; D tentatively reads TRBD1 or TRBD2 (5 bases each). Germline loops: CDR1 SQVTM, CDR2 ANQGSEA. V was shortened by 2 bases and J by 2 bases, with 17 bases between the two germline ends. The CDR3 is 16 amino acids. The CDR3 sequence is CSVENSEGLVTDTQYF. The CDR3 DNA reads TGCAGCGTTGAAAATTCAGAGGGGCTGGTCACAGATACGCAGTATTTT.

The CDR3 loop is CASGRNQPQHF. The CDR3 coding sequence is TGCGCCAGCGGGAGGAATCAGCCCCAGCATTTT. V is TRBV4-1 and J is TRBJ1-5, with D hard to call. Germline values: CDR1 MGHRA, CDR2 YSYEKL. The V end lost 8 bases, the J end lost 4 bases, and 6 bases lay between the germline ends. This CDR3 region has 11 residues.

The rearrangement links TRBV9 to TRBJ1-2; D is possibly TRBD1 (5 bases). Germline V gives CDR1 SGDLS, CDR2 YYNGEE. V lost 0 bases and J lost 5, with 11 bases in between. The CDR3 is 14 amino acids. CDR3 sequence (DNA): TGTGCCAGCAGCGTAGGGGATGGGGGGTATGGCTACACCTTC. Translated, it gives CASSVGDGGYGYTF.

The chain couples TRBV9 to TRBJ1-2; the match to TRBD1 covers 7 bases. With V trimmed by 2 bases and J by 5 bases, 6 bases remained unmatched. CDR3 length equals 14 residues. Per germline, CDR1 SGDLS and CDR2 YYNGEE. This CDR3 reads CASSVMDRIYGYTF. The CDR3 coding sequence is TGTGCCAGCAGCGTCATGGACAGGATATATGGCTACACCTTC.

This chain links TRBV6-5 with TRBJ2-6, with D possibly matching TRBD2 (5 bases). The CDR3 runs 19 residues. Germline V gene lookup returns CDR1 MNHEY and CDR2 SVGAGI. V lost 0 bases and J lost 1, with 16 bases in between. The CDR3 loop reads CASSYSLVPRESGANVLTF. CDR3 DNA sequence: TGTGCCAGCAGTTACTCGTTGGTGCCTAGGGAGTCTGGGGCCAACGTCCTGACTTTC.

The CDR3 nucleotides read TGCAGCGTTGAAGATCTTGGCGGGAACACTGAAGCTTTCTTT. Residues: CSVEDLGGNTEAFF. The chain is built from TRBV29-1 and TRBJ1-1; D ambiguous. V was trimmed by 0 bases and J by 1 base, leaving 9 bases between them. Germline lookup yields CDR1 SQVTM and CDR2 ANQGSEA. This CDR3 comprises 14 residues. Supplemented by reference TRBV29-1 and TRBJ1-1, the full variable domain reads SAVISQKPSRDICQRGTSLTIQCQVDSQVTMMFWYRQQPGQSLTLIATANQGSEATYESGFVIDKFPISRPNLTFSTLTVSNMSPEDSSIYLCSVEDLGGNTEAFFGQGTRLTVV.

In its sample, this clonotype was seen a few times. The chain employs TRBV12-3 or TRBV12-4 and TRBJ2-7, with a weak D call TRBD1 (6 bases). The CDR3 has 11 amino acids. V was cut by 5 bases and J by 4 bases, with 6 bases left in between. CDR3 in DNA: TGTGCCAGCAGTCAGGGGTACGAGCAGTACGTC. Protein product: CASSQGYEQYV.

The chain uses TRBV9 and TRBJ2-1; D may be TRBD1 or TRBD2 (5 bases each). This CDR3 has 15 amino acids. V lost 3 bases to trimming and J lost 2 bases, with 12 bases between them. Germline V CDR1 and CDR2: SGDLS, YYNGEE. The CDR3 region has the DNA TGTGCCAGCAGCGCCAGGGACCCCACCTACAATGAGCAGTTCTTC. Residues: CASSARDPTYNEQFF.

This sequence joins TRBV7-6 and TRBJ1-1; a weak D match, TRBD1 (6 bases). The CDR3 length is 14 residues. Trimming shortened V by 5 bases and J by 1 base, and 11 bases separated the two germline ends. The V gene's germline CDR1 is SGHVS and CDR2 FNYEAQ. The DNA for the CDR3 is TGTGCCAGCAGCACCCCGACAGGGAACACTGAAGCTTTCTTT. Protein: CASSTPTGNTEAFF.

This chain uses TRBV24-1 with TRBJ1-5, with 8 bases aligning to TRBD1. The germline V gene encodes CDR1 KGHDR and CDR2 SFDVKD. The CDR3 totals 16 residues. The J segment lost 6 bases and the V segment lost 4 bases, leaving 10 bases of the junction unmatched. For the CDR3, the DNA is TGTGCCACCAGTGACCCCAAGGACAGGGCGGTTCAGCCCCAGCATTTT. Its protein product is CATSDPKDRAVQPQHF.

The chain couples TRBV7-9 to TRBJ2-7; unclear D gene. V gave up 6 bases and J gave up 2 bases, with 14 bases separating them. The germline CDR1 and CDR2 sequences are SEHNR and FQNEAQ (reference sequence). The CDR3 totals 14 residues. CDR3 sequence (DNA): TGTGCCAGCAGTAGCAGGATACTCACCTACGAGCAGTACTTC. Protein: CASSSRILTYEQYF. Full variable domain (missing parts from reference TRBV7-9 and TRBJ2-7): DTGVSQNPRHKITKRGQNVTFRCDPISEHNRLYWYRQTLGQGPEFLTYFQNEAQLEKSRLLSDRFSAERPKGSFSTLEIQRTEQGDSAMYLCASSSRILTYEQYFGPGTRLTVT.

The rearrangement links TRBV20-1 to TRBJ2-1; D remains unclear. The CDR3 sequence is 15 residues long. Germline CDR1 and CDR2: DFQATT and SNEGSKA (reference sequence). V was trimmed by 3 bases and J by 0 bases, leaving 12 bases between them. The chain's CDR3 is CSASGRESSYNEQFF. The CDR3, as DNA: TGCAGTGCTAGTGGCCGCGAGAGCTCCTACAATGAGCAGTTCTTC.

For the CDR3, the DNA is TGTGCCAGCAGTTCCGATTTCGGCGCTGAAGCTTTCTTT. Encoded protein: CASSSDFGAEAFF. The V gene is TRBV27, the J gene TRBJ1-1, with D unresolved. V was trimmed by 4 bases and J by 6 bases, leaving 12 bases between them. Germline assignment: CDR1 MNHEY and CDR2 SMNVEV (reference sequence). The CDR3 loop spans 13 amino acids.

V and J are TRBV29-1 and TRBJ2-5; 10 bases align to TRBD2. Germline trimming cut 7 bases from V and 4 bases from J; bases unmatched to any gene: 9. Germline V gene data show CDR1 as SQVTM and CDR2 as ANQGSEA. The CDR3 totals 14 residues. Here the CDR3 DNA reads TGCAGCGCCAACGGACTAGCGGCCCGAGAGACCCAGTACTTC. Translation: CSANGLAARETQYF.

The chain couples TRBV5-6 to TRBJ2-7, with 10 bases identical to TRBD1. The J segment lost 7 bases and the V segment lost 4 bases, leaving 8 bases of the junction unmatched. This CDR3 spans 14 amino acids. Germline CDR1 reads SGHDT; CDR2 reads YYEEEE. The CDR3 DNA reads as TGTGCCAGCAGCCCCGGGACAGGGGTGTGGGAGCAGTACTTC. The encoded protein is CASSPGTGVWEQYF.

CDR3 nucleotide sequence: TGTGCCAGCAGCTTAGAGAATTACAATGAGCAGTTCTTC. It yields the protein CASSLENYNEQFF. The chain links TRBV11-2 to TRBJ2-1; D is undetermined. The CDR3 loop spans 13 amino acids. Germline CDR1 SGHAT, CDR2 FQNNGV. Between the trimmed V and J ends, which lost 0 bases and 4 bases, there was a span of 4 bases. The whole variable domain, filled in from reference TRBV11-2 and TRBJ2-1, reads EAGVAQSPRYKIIEKRQSVAFWCNPISGHATLYWYQQILGQGPKLLIQFQNNGVVDDSQLPKDRFSAERLKGVDSTLKIQPAKLEDSAVYLCASSLENYNEQFFGPGTRLTVL.

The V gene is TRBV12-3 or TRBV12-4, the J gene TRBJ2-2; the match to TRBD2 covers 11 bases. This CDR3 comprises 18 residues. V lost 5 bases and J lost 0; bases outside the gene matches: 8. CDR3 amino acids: CASSASGGWQSNTGELFF. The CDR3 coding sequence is TGTGCCAGCAGTGCTAGCGGGGGGTGGCAATCGAACACCGGGGAGCTGTTTTTT.

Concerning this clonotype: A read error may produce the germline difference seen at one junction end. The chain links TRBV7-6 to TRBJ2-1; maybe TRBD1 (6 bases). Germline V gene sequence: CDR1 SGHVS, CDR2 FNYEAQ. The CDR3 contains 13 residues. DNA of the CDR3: TGTGCCAGCAGCTCGCGAAGGGACAAGGAGCAGTTCTTC. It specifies CASSSRRDKEQFF.

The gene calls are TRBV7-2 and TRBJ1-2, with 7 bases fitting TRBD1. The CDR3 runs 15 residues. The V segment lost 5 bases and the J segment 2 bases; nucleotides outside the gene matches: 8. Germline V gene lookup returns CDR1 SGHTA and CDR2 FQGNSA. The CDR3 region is CASSQPTGSNYGYTF. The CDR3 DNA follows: TGTGCCAGCAGCCAACCGACAGGGTCCAACTATGGCTACACCTTC.

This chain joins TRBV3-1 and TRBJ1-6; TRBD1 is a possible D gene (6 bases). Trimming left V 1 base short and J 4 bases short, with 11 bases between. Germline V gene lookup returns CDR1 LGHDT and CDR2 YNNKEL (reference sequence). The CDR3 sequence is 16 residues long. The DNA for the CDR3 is TGTGCCAGCAGCCAAGGGACAGAAACTTATAATTCACCCCTCCACTTT. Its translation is CASSQGTETYNSPLHF.

The CDR3 is CASSLERTSHEQYF. CDR3 nucleotides: TGTGCCAGCAGCTTAGAACGGACTTCCCACGAGCAGTACTTC. This chain uses TRBV7-2 with TRBJ2-7; maybe TRBD2 (5 bases). The length of the CDR3 is 14 residues. V lost 1 base and J 5 bases, leaving 12 bases between the germline ends. Looked up from germline, CDR1 is SGHTA and CDR2 is FQGNSA.

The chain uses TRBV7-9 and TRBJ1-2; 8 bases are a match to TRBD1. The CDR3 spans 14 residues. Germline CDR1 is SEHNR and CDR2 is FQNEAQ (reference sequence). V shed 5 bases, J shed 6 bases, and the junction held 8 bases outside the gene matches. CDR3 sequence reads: CASSPVQGANGYTF. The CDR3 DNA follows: TGTGCCAGCAGCCCCGTCCAGGGGGCGAATGGCTACACCTTC.